This entry concerns a single T cell receptor beta chain. The sample is drawn from a study of T cell changes during pregnancy in multiple sclerosis. Germline CDR1 reads MNHEY; CDR2 reads SMNVEV (reference sequence). V was pared by 6 bases and J by 7 bases, with 21 bases between. The CDR3 runs to 15 residues. Sequenced by immunoSEQ multiplex PCR; TCRdb stores in-frame clones only, minus some. The data hold 50,000 or so clones, with less than 95% observed a single time. Sequenced here: CD4+ T cells from peripheral blood mononuclear cells, sampled in the third trimester of pregnancy. This receptor was taken from a female donor with multiple sclerosis, enrolled in a pregnancy study. The rearrangement joins TRBV27 to TRBJ1-2; D gene ambiguous. The CDR3 DNA sequence: TGTGCCAGCAGACCCTTTGAGGGAGGGCTTAGTGGCTACACCTTC. Translation: CASRPFEGGLSGYTF.